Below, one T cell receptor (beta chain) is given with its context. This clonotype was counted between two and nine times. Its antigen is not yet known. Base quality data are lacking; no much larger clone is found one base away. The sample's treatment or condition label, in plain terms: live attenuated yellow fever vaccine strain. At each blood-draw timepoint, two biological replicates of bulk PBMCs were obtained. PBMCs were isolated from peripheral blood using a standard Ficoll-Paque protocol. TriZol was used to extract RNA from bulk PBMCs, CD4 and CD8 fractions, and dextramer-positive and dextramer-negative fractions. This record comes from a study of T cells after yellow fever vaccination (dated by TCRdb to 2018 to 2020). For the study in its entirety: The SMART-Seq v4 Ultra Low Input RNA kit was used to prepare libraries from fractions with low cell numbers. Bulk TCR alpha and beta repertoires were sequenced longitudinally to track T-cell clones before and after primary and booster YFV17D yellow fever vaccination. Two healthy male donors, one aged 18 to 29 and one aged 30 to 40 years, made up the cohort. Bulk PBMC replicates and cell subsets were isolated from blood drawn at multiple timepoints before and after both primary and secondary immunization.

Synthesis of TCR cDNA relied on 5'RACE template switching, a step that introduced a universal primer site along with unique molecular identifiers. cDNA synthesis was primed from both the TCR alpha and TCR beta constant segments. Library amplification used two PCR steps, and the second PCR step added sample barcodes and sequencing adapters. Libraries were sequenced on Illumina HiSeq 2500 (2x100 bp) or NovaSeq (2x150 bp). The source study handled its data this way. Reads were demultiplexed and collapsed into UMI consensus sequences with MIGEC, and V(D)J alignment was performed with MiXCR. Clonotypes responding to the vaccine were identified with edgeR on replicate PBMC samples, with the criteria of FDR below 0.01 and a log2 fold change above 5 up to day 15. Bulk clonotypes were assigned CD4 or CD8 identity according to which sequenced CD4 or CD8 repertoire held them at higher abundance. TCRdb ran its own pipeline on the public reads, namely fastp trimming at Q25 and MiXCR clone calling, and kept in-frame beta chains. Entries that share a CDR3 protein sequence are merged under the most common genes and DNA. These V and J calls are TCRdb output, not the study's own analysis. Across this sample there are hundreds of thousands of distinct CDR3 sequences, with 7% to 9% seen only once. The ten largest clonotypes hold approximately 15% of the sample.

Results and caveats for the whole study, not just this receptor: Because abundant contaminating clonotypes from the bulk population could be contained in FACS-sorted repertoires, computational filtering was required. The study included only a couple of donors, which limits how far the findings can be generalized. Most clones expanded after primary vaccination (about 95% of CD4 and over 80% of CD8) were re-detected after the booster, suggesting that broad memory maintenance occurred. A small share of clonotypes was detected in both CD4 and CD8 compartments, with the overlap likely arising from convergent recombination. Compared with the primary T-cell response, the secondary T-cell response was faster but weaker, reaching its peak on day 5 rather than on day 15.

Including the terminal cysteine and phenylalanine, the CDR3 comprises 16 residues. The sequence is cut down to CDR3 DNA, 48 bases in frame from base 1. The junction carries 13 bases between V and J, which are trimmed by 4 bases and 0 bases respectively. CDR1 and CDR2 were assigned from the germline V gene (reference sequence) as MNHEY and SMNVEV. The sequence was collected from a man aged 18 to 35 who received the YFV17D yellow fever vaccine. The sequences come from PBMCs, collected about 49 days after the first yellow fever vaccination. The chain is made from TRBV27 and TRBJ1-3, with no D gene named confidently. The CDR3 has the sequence CASSSSHTYSGNTIYF. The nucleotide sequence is TGTGCCAGCAGTTCTTCCCACACTTACTCTGGAAACACCATATATTTT.